Following are 21 T cell receptor beta chains from one sample sequenced in a study of glioma-infiltrating T cells after dendritic cell vaccination. Data came from immunoSEQ multiplex PCR; TCRdb stores just in-frame clones and leaves some out. The sample holds tens of thousands of clones, under 90% seen once. Sample: blood, taken before dendritic cell vaccination. Receptors originate from a human donor with glioblastoma.

The CDR3 is CASSDGTDYEQYF. CDR3 nucleotide sequence: TGCGCCAGCAGTGATGGGACAGACTACGAGCAGTACTTC. V gene TRBV10-1 combines with J gene TRBJ2-7; 7 positions agree with TRBD1. The germline CDR1 and CDR2 sequences are WNHNN and SYGVQD (reference sequence). CDR3 length equals 13 residues. Trimming removed 3 bases from V and 3 bases from J; junction bases left unmatched: 2.

This clone was detected only a few times. The CDR3 loop is CASSSGLAGPSSYNEQFF. CDR3 in DNA: TGTGCCAGCAGTTCGGGACTAGCGGGGCCCAGCTCCTACAATGAGCAGTTCTTC. The V gene is TRBV2, the J gene TRBJ2-1; 13 bases agree with TRBD2. Germline V lookup: CDR1 SNHLY, CDR2 FYNNEI. Trimming at V came to 5 bases and at J to 0 bases, leaving 7 bases not matched to a gene. The CDR3 has 18 residues.

CDR3 region: CASSPRDGDWQYF. The CDR3 DNA reads TGCGCCAGCAGCCCACGGGACGGGGACTGGCAGTACTTC. The chain recombines TRBV4-1 with TRBJ2-7, with D possibly matching TRBD2 (6 bases). The CDR3 sequence is 13 residues long. Germline loops: CDR1 MGHRA, CDR2 YSYEKL. V was pared by 4 bases and J by 9 bases, with 16 bases between.

The chain carries TRBV4-1 and TRBJ2-3; the match to TRBD2 covers 9 bases. CDR1 and CDR2 (germline): MGHRA, YSYEKL. CDR3 size: 17 residues. V lost 1 base to trimming and J lost 2 bases; unmatched junction nucleotides: 7. The CDR3 nucleotides are TGCGCCAGCAGCCAAGGGGCGGGGGGGGGCGCCACAGATACGCAGTATTTT. Translation gives CASSQGAGGGATDTQYF.

The chain recombines TRBV18 with TRBJ2-7; D unresolved. With 6 bases removed from V and 2 bases from J, the gap between germline ends came to 14 bases. CDR3 size: 14 residues. CDR1 and CDR2 from the germline V gene are KGHSH and LQKENI. For the CDR3, the DNA is TGTGCCAGCTCCCACGACATCCCGACCTACGAGCAGTACTTC. Translated, it gives CASSHDIPTYEQYF.

The table lists this clone with a few counts. The gene calls are TRBV5-1 and TRBJ1-2, with D possibly being TRBD1 (6 bases). V lost 0 bases and J lost 5, with 8 bases in between. Germline CDR1 SGHRS, CDR2 YFSETQ. There are 13 residues in the CDR3. CDR3 sequence reads: CASSLEGGYGYTF. The CDR3 DNA reads TGCGCCAGCAGCTTGGAGGGGGGGTATGGCTACACCTTC.

The V gene is TRBV19, the J gene TRBJ1-3; 9 bases are shared with TRBD1. CDR3 size: 13 residues. Trimming took 10 bases from V and 2 from J; bases not matched to a gene: 3. The germline CDR1 and CDR2 sequences are LNHDA and SQIVND (reference sequence). The CDR3 DNA reads TGTGCCACTCGACAGGGGGCTGGAAACACCATATATTTT. Protein: CATRQGAGNTIYF.

The gene calls are TRBV25-1 and TRBJ2-7; D is perhaps TRBD2 (5 bases). The germline V and J ends were trimmed by 6 bases and 2 bases, with 11 bases remaining between them. The germline V gene encodes CDR1 MGHDK and CDR2 SYGVNS. This CDR3 region has 13 residues. This chain's CDR3 is CASRASGAYEQYF. In DNA form, the CDR3 reads TGTGCCAGCAGGGCAAGCGGAGCCTACGAGCAGTACTTC.

This clone occurred a few times. The chain links TRBV19 to TRBJ1-1, with 7 nucleotides matching TRBD1. Germline lookup yields CDR1 LNHDA and CDR2 SQIVND (reference sequence). V lost 5 bases, J lost 4 bases, and 13 bases stayed unmatched. CDR3 size: 16 residues. The CDR3 reads CASSLLPPGTATEAFF. As DNA, the CDR3 is TGTGCCAGTAGTCTCTTGCCCCCCGGGACAGCCACTGAAGCTTTCTTT. Combining the CDR3 with reference TRBV19 and TRBJ1-1 gives the whole variable domain DGGITQSPKYLFRKEGQNVTLSCEQNLNHDAMYWYRQDPGQGLRLIYYSQIVNDFQKGDIAEGYSVSREKKESFPLTVTSAQKNPTAFYLCASSLLPPGTATEAFFGQGTRLTVV.

This rearrangement joins TRBV4-1 to TRBJ2-5; 8 nucleotides agree with TRBD1. The J call may be faulty, since TRBJ2-7 better matches the DNA end. Germline V gene lookup returns CDR1 MGHRA and CDR2 YSYEKL. This CDR3 has 15 residues. Here the CDR3 DNA reads TGCGCCAGCAGCCGCGATGGACAGGGACACTACGAGCAGTACTTC. This encodes CASSRDGQGHYEQYF.

The V and J genes are TRBV5-1 and TRBJ2-3; TRBD2 matches at 12 bases. Germline CDR1 SGHRS, CDR2 YFSETQ. The CDR3 loop spans 16 amino acids. V lost 4 bases and J lost 5; bases outside the gene matches: 8. The CDR3 bases are TGCGCCAGCAGCCCCCTAGCGGGGGGGTCGATAGATACGCAGTATTTT. The encoded protein is CASSPLAGGSIDTQYF.

The chain recombines TRBV18 with TRBJ2-1, with TRBD2 identical over 10 bases. V lost 2 bases and J lost 2; bases outside the gene matches: 0. This CDR3 spans 15 amino acids. Germline CDR1 is KGHSH and CDR2 is LQKENI. The CDR3 region has the DNA TGTGCCAGCTCACCAGGACTAGCGGCCTACAATGAGCAGTTCTTC. Amino acids: CASSPGLAAYNEQFF.

This rearrangement joins TRBV27 to TRBJ2-1; 7 nucleotides match TRBD2. The CDR3 consists of 14 residues. Germline loops: CDR1 MNHEY, CDR2 SMNVEV (reference sequence). V shed 4 bases and J 3 bases; nucleotides not matched to a gene: 3. CDR3 in amino acids: CASSSGGSYNEQFF. CDR3 coding DNA: TGTGCCAGCAGTTCCGGCGGGAGCTACAATGAGCAGTTCTTC.

The CDR3 loop is CASSLAVGGTEAFF. The CDR3 DNA sequence: TGTGCCAGCAGCTTAGCGGTAGGGGGCACTGAAGCTTTCTTT. J is TRBJ1-1 and V is TRBV7-2, with D perhaps TRBD1 (6 bases). The germline V gene has CDR1 SGHTA and CDR2 FQGNSA. The CDR3 totals 14 residues. V shed 0 bases and J shed 4 bases, with 9 bases lying between them.

This chain uses TRBV4-2 with TRBJ1-2, with D uncertain. Germline lookup yields CDR1 LGHNA and CDR2 YNFKEQ. With 4 bases removed from V and 3 bases from J, the gap between germline ends came to 15 bases. CDR3 length: 15 residues. CDR3 nucleotide sequence: TGTGCCAGCAGCCCCCTTGAGAAGGCGGACTATGGCTACACCTTC. Its protein is CASSPLEKADYGYTF.

A single count supports this clone. The chain links TRBV5-1 to TRBJ2-7; TRBD1 matches at 7 bases. The V segment lost 2 bases and the J segment 5 bases; nucleotides outside the gene matches: 13. Germline CDR1 reads SGHRS; CDR2 reads YFSETQ. The CDR3 runs 16 residues. CDR3 protein: CASSFGTDILLDEQYF. The CDR3 DNA follows: TGCGCCAGCAGCTTCGGGACAGATATCCTTTTAGACGAGCAGTACTTC.

V gene TRBV29-1 combines with J gene TRBJ1-5, with TRBD1 as a possible D gene (6 bases). The germline V gene encodes CDR1 SQVTM and CDR2 ANQGSEA. CDR3 length: 13 amino acids. V was clipped by 4 bases and J by 2 bases, with 9 bases between them. CDR3 sequence (DNA): TGCAGCGTTGGGGGGCGGGGCAATCAGCCCCAGCATTTT. Residues: CSVGGRGNQPQHF.

The chain couples TRBV28 to TRBJ2-7, with TRBD2 identical over 10 bases. Germline CDR1 MDHEN, CDR2 SYDVKM. Unmatched junction bases numbered 12, after V lost 3 bases and J lost 1 base. The CDR3 runs to 18 residues. The CDR3 spells CASSLIAGGSRGSYEQYF. The CDR3 DNA sequence: TGTGCCAGCAGTTTGATAGCGGGAGGTTCCCGCGGATCCTACGAGCAGTACTTC.

For the CDR3, the DNA is TGTGCCAGAAGCCGCAGGGTAAGCGGGAAGGGCGGGGAGCTGTTTTTT. It codes for CARSRRVSGKGGELFF. The V call is TRBV7-5, the J call TRBJ2-2; the table's D call TRBD2 went unverified against the DNA. TRBV7-5 is flagged as a pseudogene. The CDR3 totals 16 residues.

The J gene is TRBJ2-7, the V gene TRBV18; possible D gene TRBD2, 6 bases. This CDR3 contains 13 residues. Looked up from germline, CDR1 is KGHSH and CDR2 is LQKENI. V lost 2 bases, J lost 5 bases, and 10 bases lay in between. CDR3 in amino acids: CASSPTLANEQYF. CDR3 in DNA: TGTGCCAGCTCACCAACACTAGCTAACGAGCAGTACTTC.

In its sample, this clone was seen once. This sequence joins TRBV18 and TRBJ1-5, with D tentatively TRBD1 (6 bases). There are 15 residues in the CDR3. V lost 2 bases, J lost 6 bases, and 14 bases lay in between. Germline V gene lookup returns CDR1 KGHSH and CDR2 LQKENI. CDR3 protein: CASSPWPGVSQPQHF. Written as DNA, the CDR3 is TGTGCCAGCTCACCATGGCCAGGGGTATCTCAGCCCCAGCATTTT.